This T cell receptor (beta chain) was identified during a study of blood T cell repertoires in COVID-19 (dated by TCRdb to 2018 to 2020). For the wider study: Samples from collaborators originated in the United States, Italy and Spain and spanned both the acute and convalescent phases of COVID-19. The prospective study material was composed of cDNA or gDNA derived from T cells, B-cell-depleted T cells, or PBMCs. The dataset comprised deeply sampled blood TCRbeta repertoires from subjects exposed to, actively infected with, or recovered from COVID-19. The repertoires were released in a freely available public database intended as a resource for research on the immune response to SARS-CoV-2. Samples came from the ongoing ImmuneRACE study (first 160 participants) plus 1,254 subjects from 6 global collaborators. A de-identified subject ID, COVID-19 status, age in years and sex were almost always included in the sample metadata. HLA class I and class II types, where available, came from metadata supplied by the sample provider rather than from assay-based typing.

Overall results and qualifications from the work: The quantity of clinical and demographic metadata differed by source and by participant and was supplied without curation.

One collaborating source in Seattle enrolled patients while the patients were actively infected and followed the patients over time throughout the course of disease. Whole blood was collected in K2EDTA tubes by collaborating institutions according to the institutions' own protocols. For TCRbeta analysis, collaborators shipped samples as frozen whole blood, isolated PBMCs, or DNA extracted from either of those sample types. In the case of this clone: There is no known antigen for this receptor. Base qualities are missing; no much larger clone stands one base away.

The germline V gene sets CDR1 to SGHAT and CDR2 to FQNNGV. Taken from cysteine to phenylalanine, the CDR3 has 13 residues. Only the CDR3 region is kept as DNA, spanning 39 bases read in frame from base 1. V is pared back by 0 bases and J by 9 bases, with 11 bases lying between the germline termini. TCRbeta CDR3 regions were amplified from genomic DNA by means of the immunoSEQ Assay, a bias-controlled multiplex PCR. Per the source publication's procedure: The number of nucleated cells in each sample was estimated by amplification of reference gene primers within the assay. To quantify the absolute abundance of each unique TCRbeta CDR3 rearrangement, sequence reads were collapsed and filtered. For each sample, productive Simpson clonality was calculated as the square root of Simpson's diversity index over productive rearrangements. TCRdb took over this immuneACCESS table, retaining in-frame rearrangements with V and J assigned. Such tables are incomplete; in checked studies, under half of the missing clones stem from an unresolved V gene, and the remainder is unexplained. The V and J calls and the clone size are those of that table, but D and trimming were determined from the DNA. The sample contains 60,000 or so clones, roughly 84% of them found a single time. Clones ranked in the top ten supply 9.5% to 13% of the sample.

The chain is assembled from TRBV11-2 and TRBJ1-1; a weak D assignment points to TRBD1 (5 bases agree). The receptor was derived from a man aged 30 to 39 with COVID-19, enrolled during active disease. Sequenced input: peripheral blood. DNA sequence: TGTGCCAGCAGCTTAGATCGGACATCTAAAGCTTTCTTT. The encoded protein is CASSLDRTSKAFF.